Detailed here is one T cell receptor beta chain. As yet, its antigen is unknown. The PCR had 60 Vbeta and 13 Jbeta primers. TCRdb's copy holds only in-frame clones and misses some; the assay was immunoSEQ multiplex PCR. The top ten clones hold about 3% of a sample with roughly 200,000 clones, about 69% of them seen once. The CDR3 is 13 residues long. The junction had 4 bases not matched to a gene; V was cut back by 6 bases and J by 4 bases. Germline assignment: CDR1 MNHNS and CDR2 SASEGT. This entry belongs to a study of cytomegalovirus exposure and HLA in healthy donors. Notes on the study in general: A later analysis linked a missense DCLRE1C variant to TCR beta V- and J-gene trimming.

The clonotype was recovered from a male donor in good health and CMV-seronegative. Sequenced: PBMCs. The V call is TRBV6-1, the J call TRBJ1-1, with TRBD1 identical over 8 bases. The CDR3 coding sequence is TGTGCCAGCAGACGGACAGGGACCACTGAAGCTTTCTTT. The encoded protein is CASRRTGTTEAFF.